This entry lists 17 T cell receptor beta chains sequenced from one sample in a study of T cell responses to AZD1222 COVID-19 vaccine. Measured with immunoSEQ multiplex PCR; TCRdb has only the in-frame clones, and not every one. The sample includes some 140,000 clones, roughly 93% of them seen just once. The specimen comprised peripheral blood, sampled on day 0 of AZD1222 vaccination. The receptors shown here come from an adult in good health.

V and J are TRBV27 and TRBJ2-7; 12 positions agree with TRBD2. V lost 7 bases, J lost 3 bases, and 1 base stayed unmatched. Germline CDR1 reads MNHEY; CDR2 reads SMNVEV (reference sequence). CDR3 length: 13 residues. The DNA for the CDR3 is TGTGCCAGCACACTAGCGGGAGGCTACGAGCAGTACTTC. It encodes CASTLAGGYEQYF.

The rearrangement links TRBV6-2 or TRBV6-3 to TRBJ2-2, with D perhaps TRBD1 or TRBD2 (6 bases each). The CDR3 sequence is 15 residues long. Trimming removed 2 bases at V and 3 bases at J, with 10 bases between. CDR1 MNHEY and CDR2 SVGEGT come from the germline V gene. The CDR3 reads CASSYEGEDTGELFF. The DNA for the CDR3 is TGTGCCAGCAGTTACGAGGGGGAGGACACCGGGGAGCTGTTTTTT.

The chain carries TRBV12-3 or TRBV12-4 and TRBJ2-5; a weak D match, TRBD2 (6 bases). Trimming pared 1 base from V and 5 bases from J, leaving 8 bases between. The CDR3 spans 13 residues. CDR3 protein: CASSLGGGETQYF. CDR3 nucleotides: TGTGCCAGCAGTTTAGGAGGAGGGGAGACCCAGTACTTC.

The chain employs TRBV6-5 and TRBJ1-1; D is undetermined. The V gene's germline CDR1 is MNHEY and CDR2 SVGAGI. Trimming removed 0 bases at V and 1 base at J, with 6 bases between. CDR3 length equals 14 residues. CDR3 in amino acids: CASSYSAANTEAFF. CDR3 bases: TGTGCCAGCAGTTACTCGGCGGCGAACACTGAAGCTTTCTTT.

The chain couples TRBV20-1 to TRBJ2-3; 9 bases align to TRBD2. This CDR3 has 18 amino acids. V trimming: 3 bases; J trimming: 4 bases; junction bases outside the gene matches: 17. Germline V gives CDR1 DFQATT, CDR2 SNEGSKA (reference sequence). CDR3 nucleotides: TGCAGTGCTAGTTCGGACCTTGGCGGGAGGGCCGTTTCAGATACGCAGTATTTT. Its protein product is CSASSDLGGRAVSDTQYF.

The rearrangement joins TRBV4-3 to TRBJ1-2, with 7 bases identical to TRBD1. Germline V gene sequence: CDR1 LGHNA, CDR2 YSLEER. The CDR3 loop spans 14 amino acids. The ends lost 3 bases at V and 5 bases at J; junction bases unmatched: 6. CDR3 region: CASSHQQGNYGYTF. The CDR3 DNA follows: TGCGCCAGCAGCCACCAACAGGGGAATTATGGCTACACCTTC.

The V and J genes are TRBV18 and TRBJ2-3, with 7 bases fitting TRBD1. V shed 4 bases, J shed 0 bases, and the junction held 10 bases outside the gene matches. CDR1 and CDR2 from the germline V gene are KGHSH and LQKENI. The CDR3 length is 17 residues. Written as DNA, the CDR3 is TGTGCCAGCTCACTGAAACCGGGACAGAGAAGCACAGATACGCAGTATTTT. This sequence encodes CASSLKPGQRSTDTQYF.

The chain is built from TRBV29-1 and TRBJ1-1; TRBD1 is a possible D gene (6 bases). This CDR3 comprises 10 residues. From germline, CDR1 is SQVTM and CDR2 ANQGSEA. V lost 5 bases and J lost 9, with 10 bases in between. The CDR3 protein is CSVLQGKAFF. The CDR3 DNA follows: TGCAGCGTTCTTCAGGGGAAAGCTTTCTTT.

This clone was picked up a small number of times. The chain joins TRBV6-2 or TRBV6-3 to TRBJ1-1, with D hard to call. There are 15 residues in the CDR3. Germline assignment: CDR1 MNHEY and CDR2 SVGEGT. The V end was cut by 5 bases, the J end by 3 bases, with 16 bases between. The CDR3 sequence: CASSHPNEQYTEAFF. For the CDR3, the DNA is TGTGCCAGCAGTCACCCTAATGAACAGTACACTGAAGCTTTCTTT.

The chain joins TRBV28 to TRBJ1-3; D is unclear. CDR1 and CDR2 (germline): MDHEN, SYDVKM. CDR3 length: 16 amino acids. Trimming cost V 6 bases and J 0 bases, with 15 bases left between them. Here the CDR3 DNA reads TGTGCCAGCAGCCAGGACTCGTTCTACTCTGGAAACACCATATATTTT. Translated: CASSQDSFYSGNTIYF. Using reference TRBV28 and TRBJ1-3 for the parts outside the CDR3, the full variable domain is DVKVTQSSRYLVKRTGEKVFLECVQDMDHENMFWYRQDPGLGLRLIYFSYDVKMKEKGDIPEGYSVSREKKERFSLILESASTNQTSMYLCASSQDSFYSGNTIYFGEGSWLTVV.

The CDR3 region has the DNA TGCGCCAGCAGCTCGGACAGTTTCGGGTTCACTGAAGCTTTCTTT. This translates into CASSSDSFGFTEAFF. The chain links TRBV5-1 to TRBJ1-1, with a weak D call TRBD1 (6 bases). The length of the CDR3 is 15 residues. Trimming removed 3 bases at V and 4 bases at J, with 16 bases between. Germline CDR1 reads SGHRS; CDR2 reads YFSETQ. The variable domain in full, completed from reference TRBV5-1 and TRBJ1-1, reads KAGVTQTPRYLIKTRGQQVTLSCSPISGHRSVSWYQQTPGQGLQFLFEYFSETQRNKGNFPGRFSGRQFSNSRSEMNVSTLELGDSALYLCASSSDSFGFTEAFFGQGTRLTVV.

The chain recombines TRBV10-1 with TRBJ2-3; D gene ambiguous. Trimming took 5 bases from V and 9 from J, leaving 12 bases between them. The CDR3 contains 12 residues. Germline loops: CDR1 WNHNN, CDR2 SYGVQD (reference sequence). The CDR3 loop is CASSPDPTTQYF. CDR3 nucleotide sequence: TGCGCCAGCAGTCCGGACCCCACCACGCAGTATTTT.

V is TRBV6-5 and J is TRBJ1-1; unclear D gene. The CDR3 has 12 amino acids. The germline V gene encodes CDR1 MNHEY and CDR2 SVGAGI. The ends were cut back, 7 bases at V and 2 bases at J, with 8 bases in the middle. The CDR3 sequence is CASTIINTEAFF. The DNA for the CDR3 is TGTGCCAGCACTATAATAAACACTGAAGCTTTCTTT.

This chain connects TRBV5-4 to TRBJ2-7; D remains ambiguous. Germline assignment: CDR1 SGHNT and CDR2 YYREEE (reference sequence). The CDR3 is 12 amino acids. The V gene lost 4 bases and the J gene lost 6 bases, with 11 bases spanning the gap. The CDR3 region is CASSLGNLEQYF. CDR3 sequence (DNA): TGTGCCAGCAGCCTGGGGAACCTCGAGCAGTACTTC.

The rearrangement links TRBV7-9 to TRBJ1-1; 8 bases are shared with TRBD1. Germline V gene data show CDR1 as SEHNR and CDR2 as FQNEAQ (reference sequence). The CDR3 length is 12 residues. The V and J ends lost 2 bases and 10 bases, in that order; junction bases with no gene match: 3. CDR3 region: CASSLPRGRAFF. The CDR3, as DNA: TGTGCCAGCAGCTTACCCAGGGGGCGAGCTTTCTTT.

V and J are TRBV5-4 and TRBJ2-1; TRBD2 agrees at 15 bases. Germline loops: CDR1 SGHNT, CDR2 YYREEE (reference sequence). The CDR3 totals 16 residues. V trimming: 4 bases; J trimming: 5 bases; junction bases outside the gene matches: 4. CDR3 sequence: CASSPGTSGRNNEQFF. CDR3 nucleotide sequence: TGTGCCAGCAGCCCCGGGACTAGCGGGAGGAACAATGAGCAGTTCTTC.

This chain joins TRBV6-1 and TRBJ2-7, with D maybe TRBD1 (6 bases). Germline V gene lookup returns CDR1 MNHNS and CDR2 SASEGT. V shed 6 bases and J shed 2 bases, with 14 bases lying between them. The CDR3 spans 14 residues. The CDR3 spells CASSFYRAPYEQYF. Written as DNA, the CDR3 is TGTGCCAGCAGCTTCTACAGGGCCCCCTACGAGCAGTACTTC.